This passage covers 23 T cell receptor beta chains from one sample sequenced in a study of blood T cell repertoires in COVID-19. Assay: immunoSEQ multiplex PCR; the TCRdb copy retains only in-frame clones and omits some. The sample holds roughly 250,000 clones, 65% to 90% seen once. The source material was peripheral blood. These receptors were taken from an elderly woman with active or convalescent COVID-19.

This chain links TRBV4-1 with TRBJ2-5, with 8 nucleotides matching TRBD1. J gave up 4 bases and V 8 bases, and 3 bases lay outside the gene matches. Germline loops: CDR1 MGHRA, CDR2 YSYEKL. The CDR3 spans 12 residues. CDR3 nucleotide sequence: TGCGCCAGCTCCGGACAGGGAGAGACCCAGTACTTC. Protein product: CASSGQGETQYF.

This clone showed up just once. This chain joins TRBV29-1 and TRBJ1-4; the D gene is possibly TRBD1 (6 bases). Germline assignment: CDR1 SQVTM and CDR2 ANQGSEA. The CDR3 is 13 amino acids. Between the trimmed V and J ends, which lost 6 bases and 7 bases, there was a span of 15 bases. The chain's CDR3 is CSVAGAGAEKLFF. The CDR3, as DNA: TGCAGCGTCGCAGGGGCAGGGGCTGAAAAACTGTTTTTT.

The V call is TRBV5-1, the J call TRBJ2-1; TRBD1 matches at 8 bases. The J segment lost 5 bases and the V segment lost 4 bases, leaving 11 bases of the junction unmatched. This CDR3 is 16 amino acids long. Germline CDR1 and CDR2: SGHRS and YFSETQ. The CDR3 DNA is TGCGCCAGCAGCGGCTGGGGACAGGTCACAAACAATGAGCAGTTCTTC. Translating it yields CASSGWGQVTNNEQFF.

V is TRBV6-5 and J is TRBJ2-7; 10 bases line up with TRBD1. J was trimmed by 4 bases and V by 8 bases; bases with no gene match: 11. The CDR3 runs 15 residues. Germline V CDR1 and CDR2: MNHEY, SVGAGI. Here the CDR3 reads CASGTGEDIIYEQYF. The CDR3 DNA reads TGTGCCAGCGGGACAGGGGAAGACATCATTTACGAGCAGTACTTC.

This sequence joins TRBV5-1 and TRBJ1-2; unclear D gene. V was pared by 1 base and J by 6 bases, with 10 bases between. The CDR3 sequence is 13 residues long. Looked up from germline, CDR1 is SGHRS and CDR2 is YFSETQ. The CDR3 sequence: CASSLLLGNGYTF. The CDR3 coding sequence is TGCGCCAGCAGCTTGCTGCTCGGGAATGGCTACACCTTC. The variable domain in full, completed from reference TRBV5-1 and TRBJ1-2, reads KAGVTQTPRYLIKTRGQQVTLSCSPISGHRSVSWYQQTPGQGLQFLFEYFSETQRNKGNFPGRFSGRQFSNSRSEMNVSTLELGDSALYLCASSLLLGNGYTFGSGTRLTVV.

The rearrangement links TRBV7-9 to TRBJ2-2; 9 bases map to TRBD2. Per germline, CDR1 SEHNR and CDR2 FQNEAQ (reference sequence). The CDR3 runs to 17 residues. The J segment lost 6 bases and the V segment lost 5 bases, leaving 13 bases of the junction unmatched. This chain's CDR3 is CASSPLAGSAGAGELFF. The CDR3 nucleotides are TGTGCCAGCAGCCCCCTAGCGGGATCAGCGGGGGCCGGGGAGCTGTTTTTT.

The CDR3 region is CASSESSMGGYTF. For the CDR3, the DNA is TGTGCCAGCAGTGAATCTTCCATGGGCGGCTACACCTTC. The chain uses TRBV6-1 and TRBJ1-2; no reliable D call. Per germline, CDR1 MNHNS and CDR2 SASEGT. The CDR3 contains 13 residues. V dropped 2 bases and J dropped 8 bases, with 12 bases sitting between them.

The chain couples TRBV7-2 to TRBJ2-1; 7 bases are a match to TRBD2. The germline CDR1 and CDR2 sequences are SGHTA and FQGNSA. V shed 5 bases, J shed 9 bases, and the junction held 4 bases outside the gene matches. The CDR3 contains 12 residues. The CDR3 DNA is TGTGCCAGCAGCCGTACTAGCGCTGAGCAGTTCTTC. This translates into CASSRTSAEQFF.

The chain couples TRBV5-1 to TRBJ1-2, with a weak D call TRBD1 (5 bases). The V gene's germline CDR1 is SGHRS and CDR2 YFSETQ. This CDR3 comprises 13 residues. V was cut by 0 bases and J by 7 bases, with 10 bases left in between. CDR3 sequence: CASSLAGAPGYTF. CDR3 nucleotide sequence: TGCGCCAGCAGCTTGGCTGGGGCTCCTGGCTACACCTTC.

The V gene is TRBV5-1, the J gene TRBJ1-3, with 7 bases identical to TRBD1. The CDR3 is 18 residues long. Germline CDR1 is SGHRS and CDR2 is YFSETQ. With V trimmed by 0 bases and J by 0 bases, 9 bases remained unmatched. The CDR3 coding sequence is TGCGCCAGCAGCTTGGCTACAGGGGACACAAGCTCTGGAAACACCATATATTTT. Translation gives CASSLATGDTSSGNTIYF.

Only one count was recorded for this clone. The chain carries TRBV19 and TRBJ1-2, with 9 bases lining up with TRBD1. Germline V CDR1 and CDR2: LNHDA, SQIVND (reference sequence). This CDR3 is built from 15 residues. V lost 7 bases and J lost 5; bases outside the gene matches: 11. The CDR3 DNA reads TGTGCCAGTAAGCTCGGGACAGGGAGCGCTTATGGCTACACCTTC. Protein: CASKLGTGSAYGYTF.

This chain uses TRBV7-9 with TRBJ1-2, with 7 bases identical to TRBD1. Germline assignment: CDR1 SEHNR and CDR2 FQNEAQ (reference sequence). CDR3 length: 13 amino acids. V lost 6 bases, J lost 6 bases, and 7 bases stayed unmatched. Here the CDR3 reads CASSVTTGDGYTF. The CDR3 DNA follows: TGTGCCAGCAGTGTGACAACAGGGGATGGCTACACCTTC.

The V gene is TRBV5-1, the J gene TRBJ2-5, with 8 bases lining up with TRBD1. Trimming removed 4 bases from V and 2 bases from J; junction bases left unmatched: 10. The CDR3 spans 16 residues. Germline values: CDR1 SGHRS, CDR2 YFSETQ. CDR3 region: CASSPPATGGQETQYF. In DNA, the CDR3 is TGCGCCAGCAGCCCGCCGGCCACAGGGGGGCAAGAGACCCAGTACTTC. Filled out from reference TRBV5-1 and TRBJ2-5, the complete variable domain reads KAGVTQTPRYLIKTRGQQVTLSCSPISGHRSVSWYQQTPGQGLQFLFEYFSETQRNKGNFPGRFSGRQFSNSRSEMNVSTLELGDSALYLCASSPPATGGQETQYFGPGTRLLVL.

The chain has TRBV13 and TRBJ2-3, with D possibly being TRBD2 (6 bases). The length of the CDR3 is 14 residues. V was clipped by 3 bases and J by 7 bases, with 14 bases between them. Germline V gives CDR1 PRHDT, CDR2 FYEKMQ (reference sequence). The CDR3 protein is CASSFSGGTNTQYF. Written as DNA, the CDR3 is TGTGCCAGCAGCTTCTCCGGGGGAACGAATACGCAGTATTTT.

The gene calls are TRBV11-2 and TRBJ2-7, with 10 bases that match TRBD2. Germline V gene data show CDR1 as SGHAT and CDR2 as FQNNGV. The J segment lost 6 bases and the V segment lost 10 bases, leaving 15 bases of the junction unmatched. The CDR3 covers 15 residues. Here the CDR3 reads CATRSGLAGVGEQYF. DNA for the CDR3: TGTGCCACGCGTAGTGGGCTAGCGGGAGTTGGCGAGCAGTACTTC.

V usage is TRBV30 and J usage is TRBJ1-5; D remains unclear. Germline loops: CDR1 GTSNPN, CDR2 SVGIG (reference sequence). Trimming stripped 1 base from V and 0 bases from J, with 7 bases between. This CDR3 contains 14 residues. DNA for the CDR3: TGTGCCTGGAGTGGAGGGAATAGCAATCAGCCCCAGCATTTT. Its protein product is CAWSGGNSNQPQHF.

The rearrangement links TRBV3-1 (or the pseudogene TRBV3-2) to TRBJ2-7, with D maybe TRBD1 (6 bases). This CDR3 is 14 amino acids long. Per the germline V gene, CDR1 is LGHDT and CDR2 is YNNKEL (reference sequence). The ends were cut back, 1 base at V and 3 bases at J, with 10 bases in the middle. Here the CDR3 reads CASSQGDIRYEQYF. The CDR3 bases are TGTGCCAGCAGCCAAGGGGACATACGCTACGAGCAGTACTTC.

This clone was recorded a few times. The genes are TRBV5-1 and TRBJ2-7, with D perhaps matching TRBD1 (6 bases). CDR3 length: 16 residues. Trimming pared 6 bases from V and 7 bases from J, leaving 26 bases between. Germline CDR1 and CDR2: SGHRS and YFSETQ. CDR3 sequence: CASTLSWGHSSYEQYF. The DNA for the CDR3 is TGCGCCAGCACCCTTTCCTGGGGACACTCAAGCTATGAGCAGTACTTC. Full variable domain (rest looked up from reference TRBV5-1 and TRBJ2-7): KAGVTQTPRYLIKTRGQQVTLSCSPISGHRSVSWYQQTPGQGLQFLFEYFSETQRNKGNFPGRFSGRQFSNSRSEMNVSTLELGDSALYLCASTLSWGHSSYEQYFGPGTRLTVT.

The chain links TRBV30 to TRBJ2-2; 11 bases are shared with TRBD1. The germline CDR1 and CDR2 sequences are GTSNPN and SVGIG (reference sequence). The CDR3 consists of 17 residues. V shed 6 bases, J shed 6 bases, and the junction held 15 bases outside the gene matches. CDR3 sequence: CACFLRPGQGASGELFF. The CDR3 region has the DNA TGTGCCTGCTTCCTCCGACCCGGACAGGGGGCTTCCGGGGAGCTGTTTTTT.

V is TRBV30 and J is TRBJ1-1; D gene uncertain. Trimming removed 3 bases at V and 1 base at J, with 9 bases between. The CDR3 loop spans 13 amino acids. Germline values: CDR1 GTSNPN, CDR2 SVGIG (reference sequence). The CDR3 protein is CAWSLQPNTEAFF. DNA of the CDR3: TGTGCCTGGAGCCTACAGCCGAACACTGAAGCTTTCTTT.

A single count supports this clone. V usage is TRBV7-2 and J usage is TRBJ1-1; TRBD1 might be the D (6 bases). Germline V gene sequence: CDR1 SGHTA, CDR2 FQGNSA. Trimming left V 4 bases short and J 6 bases short, with 9 bases between. The CDR3 covers 12 residues. The DNA of the CDR3 is TGTGCCAGCAGCTCCGGGACACCTGAAGCTTTCTTT. Protein product: CASSSGTPEAFF. The variable domain in full, completed from reference TRBV7-2 and TRBJ1-1, reads GAGVSQSPSNKVTEKGKDVELRCDPISGHTALYWYRQSLGQGLEFLIYFQGNSAPDKSGLPSDRFSAERTGGSVSTLTIQRTQQEDSAVYLCASSSGTPEAFFGQGTRLTVV.

This chain links TRBV25-1 with TRBJ1-6; tentatively, D is TRBD1 (6 bases). Looked up from germline, CDR1 is MGHDK and CDR2 is SYGVNS. Trimming cost V 5 bases and J 1 base, with 9 bases left between them. This CDR3 has 15 residues. This CDR3 is CASSRGRSYNSPLHF. CDR3 nucleotide sequence: TGTGCCAGCAGTAGGGGGAGATCCTATAATTCACCCCTCCACTTT.

The gene calls are TRBV7-9 and TRBJ2-3; 9 nucleotides align to TRBD1. The CDR3 contains 16 residues. Germline V gene sequence: CDR1 SEHNR, CDR2 FQNEAQ (reference sequence). After removal of 0 bases from V and 3 bases from J, the junction contained 4 bases not matched to a gene. The CDR3 spells CASSLAGQGLTDTQYF. As DNA, the CDR3 is TGTGCCAGCAGCTTAGCGGGACAGGGATTAACAGATACGCAGTATTTT.